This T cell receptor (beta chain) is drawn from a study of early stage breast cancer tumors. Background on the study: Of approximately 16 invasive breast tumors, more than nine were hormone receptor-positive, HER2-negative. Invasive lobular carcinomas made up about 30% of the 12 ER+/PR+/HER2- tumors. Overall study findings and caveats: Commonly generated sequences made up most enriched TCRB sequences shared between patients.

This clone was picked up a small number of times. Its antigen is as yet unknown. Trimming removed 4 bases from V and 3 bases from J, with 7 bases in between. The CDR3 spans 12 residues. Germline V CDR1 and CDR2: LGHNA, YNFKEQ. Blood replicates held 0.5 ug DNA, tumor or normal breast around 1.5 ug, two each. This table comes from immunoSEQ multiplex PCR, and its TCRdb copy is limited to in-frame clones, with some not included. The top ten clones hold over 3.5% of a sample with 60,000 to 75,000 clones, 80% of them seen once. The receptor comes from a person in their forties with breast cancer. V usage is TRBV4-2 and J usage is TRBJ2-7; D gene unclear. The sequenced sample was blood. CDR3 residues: CASSPTGYEQYF. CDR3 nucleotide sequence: TGTGCCAGCAGCCCGACTGGCTACGAGCAGTACTTC.